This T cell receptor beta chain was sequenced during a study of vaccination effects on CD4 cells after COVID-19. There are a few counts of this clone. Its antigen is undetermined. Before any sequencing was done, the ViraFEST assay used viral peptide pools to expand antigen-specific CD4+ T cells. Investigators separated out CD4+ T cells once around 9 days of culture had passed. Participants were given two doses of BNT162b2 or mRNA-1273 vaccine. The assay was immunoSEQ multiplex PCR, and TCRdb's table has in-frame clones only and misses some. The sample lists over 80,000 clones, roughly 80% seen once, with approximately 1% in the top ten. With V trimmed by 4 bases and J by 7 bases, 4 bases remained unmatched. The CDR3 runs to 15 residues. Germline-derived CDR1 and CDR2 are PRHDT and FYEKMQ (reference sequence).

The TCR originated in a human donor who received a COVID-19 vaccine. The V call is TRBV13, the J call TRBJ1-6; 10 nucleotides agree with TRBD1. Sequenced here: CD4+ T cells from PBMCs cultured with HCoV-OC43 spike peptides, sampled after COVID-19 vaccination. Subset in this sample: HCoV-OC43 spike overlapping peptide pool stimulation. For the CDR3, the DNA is TGTGCCAGCAGCTCCGACAGGGGGCAAAATTCACCCCTCCACTTT. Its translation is CASSSDRGQNSPLHF.